The sequence of this TCR beta chain was determined in a study of identical twins. Each CDR3 protein gets one entry after TCRdb re-called the 5' RACE reads with MiXCR. The sample carries some 660,000 distinct CDR3 sequences, about 9.4% recorded once. Many counts were recorded for this clonotype. Germline lookup yields CDR1 PRHDT and CDR2 FYEKMQ (reference sequence). The CDR3 extends over 15 amino acids. V was pared by 5 bases and J by 0 bases, with 3 bases of the junction left unmatched. With no exceptions, donors were healthy Caucasians. This sample was shared with a second study, whose subject was yellow fever vaccine responses in identical twins.

This sequence originates from a woman under 30 in good health. The chain joins TRBV13 to TRBJ2-3; 9 bases match TRBD2. Material for sequencing was PBMCs. Written as DNA, the CDR3 is TGTGCCAGCAGCCGACTAGCGGTTAGCACAGATACGCAGTATTTT. Translated, it gives CASSRLAVSTDTQYF.